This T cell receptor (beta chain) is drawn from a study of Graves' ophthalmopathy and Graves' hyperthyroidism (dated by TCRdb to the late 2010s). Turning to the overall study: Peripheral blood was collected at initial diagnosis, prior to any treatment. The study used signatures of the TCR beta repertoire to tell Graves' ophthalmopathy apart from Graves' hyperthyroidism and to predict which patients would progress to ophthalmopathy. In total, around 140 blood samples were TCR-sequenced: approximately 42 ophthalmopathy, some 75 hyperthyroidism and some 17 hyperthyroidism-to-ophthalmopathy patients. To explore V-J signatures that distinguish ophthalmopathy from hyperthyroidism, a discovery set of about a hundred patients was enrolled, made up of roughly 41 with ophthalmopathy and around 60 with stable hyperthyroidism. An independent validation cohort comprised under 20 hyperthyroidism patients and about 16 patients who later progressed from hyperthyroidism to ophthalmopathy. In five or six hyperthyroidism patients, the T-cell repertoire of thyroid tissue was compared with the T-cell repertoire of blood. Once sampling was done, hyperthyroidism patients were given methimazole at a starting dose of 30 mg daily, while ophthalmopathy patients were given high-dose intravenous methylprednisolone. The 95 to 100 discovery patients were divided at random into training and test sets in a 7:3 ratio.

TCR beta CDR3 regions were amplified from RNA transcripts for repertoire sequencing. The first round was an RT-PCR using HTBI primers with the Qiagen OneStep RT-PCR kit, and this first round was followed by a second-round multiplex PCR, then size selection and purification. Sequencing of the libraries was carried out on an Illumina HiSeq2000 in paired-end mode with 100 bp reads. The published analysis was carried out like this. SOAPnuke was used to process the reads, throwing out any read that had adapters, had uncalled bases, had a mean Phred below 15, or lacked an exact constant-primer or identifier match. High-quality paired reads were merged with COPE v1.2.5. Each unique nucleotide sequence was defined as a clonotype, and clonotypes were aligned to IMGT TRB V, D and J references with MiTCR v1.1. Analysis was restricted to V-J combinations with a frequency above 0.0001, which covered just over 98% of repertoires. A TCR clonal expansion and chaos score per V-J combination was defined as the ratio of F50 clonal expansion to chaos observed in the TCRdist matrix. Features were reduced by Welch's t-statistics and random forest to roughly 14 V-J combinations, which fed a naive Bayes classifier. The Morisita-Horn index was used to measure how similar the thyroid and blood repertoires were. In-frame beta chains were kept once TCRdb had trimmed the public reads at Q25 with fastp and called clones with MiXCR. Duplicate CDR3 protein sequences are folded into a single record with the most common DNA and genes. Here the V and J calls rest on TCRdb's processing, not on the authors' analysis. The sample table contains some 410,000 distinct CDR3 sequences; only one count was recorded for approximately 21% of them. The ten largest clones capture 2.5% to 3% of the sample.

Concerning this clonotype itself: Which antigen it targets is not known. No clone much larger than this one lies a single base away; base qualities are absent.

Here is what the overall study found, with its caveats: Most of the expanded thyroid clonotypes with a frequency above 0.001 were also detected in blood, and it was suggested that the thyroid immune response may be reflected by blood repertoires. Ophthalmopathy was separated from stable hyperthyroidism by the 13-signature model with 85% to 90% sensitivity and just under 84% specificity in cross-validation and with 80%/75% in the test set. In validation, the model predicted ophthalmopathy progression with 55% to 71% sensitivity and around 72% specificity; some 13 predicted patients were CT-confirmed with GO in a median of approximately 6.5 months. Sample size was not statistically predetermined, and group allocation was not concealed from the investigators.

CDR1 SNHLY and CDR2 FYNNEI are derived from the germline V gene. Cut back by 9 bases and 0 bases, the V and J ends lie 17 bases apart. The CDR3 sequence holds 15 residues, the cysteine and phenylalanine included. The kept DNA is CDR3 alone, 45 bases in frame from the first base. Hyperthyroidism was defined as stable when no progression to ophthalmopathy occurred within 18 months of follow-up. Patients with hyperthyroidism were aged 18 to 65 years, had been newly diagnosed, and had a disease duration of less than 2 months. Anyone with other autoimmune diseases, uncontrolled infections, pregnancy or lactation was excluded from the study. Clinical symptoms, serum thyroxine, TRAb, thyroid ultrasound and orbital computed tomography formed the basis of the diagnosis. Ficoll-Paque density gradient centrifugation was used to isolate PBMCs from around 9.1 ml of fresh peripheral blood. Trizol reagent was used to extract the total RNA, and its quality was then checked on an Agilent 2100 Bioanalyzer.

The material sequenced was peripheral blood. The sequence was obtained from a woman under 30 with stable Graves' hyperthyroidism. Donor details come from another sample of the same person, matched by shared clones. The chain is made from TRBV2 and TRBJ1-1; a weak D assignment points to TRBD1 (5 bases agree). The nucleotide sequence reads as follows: TGTGCCAGATCTTACAAGGGGCAGTTGAACACTGAAGCTTTCTTT. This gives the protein CARSYKGQLNTEAFF.